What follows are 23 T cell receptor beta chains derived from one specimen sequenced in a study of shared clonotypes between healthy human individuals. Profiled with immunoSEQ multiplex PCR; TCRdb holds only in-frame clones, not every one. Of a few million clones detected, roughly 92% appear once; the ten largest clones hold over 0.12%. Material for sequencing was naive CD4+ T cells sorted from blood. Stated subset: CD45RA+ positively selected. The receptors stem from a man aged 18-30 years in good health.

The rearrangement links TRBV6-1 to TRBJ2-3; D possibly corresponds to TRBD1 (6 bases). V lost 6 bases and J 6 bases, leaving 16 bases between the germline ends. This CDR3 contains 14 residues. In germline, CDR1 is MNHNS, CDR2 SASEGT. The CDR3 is CASSPGARTDTQYF. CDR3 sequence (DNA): TGTGCCAGCAGCCCAGGGGCCCGAACCGATACGCAGTATTTT.

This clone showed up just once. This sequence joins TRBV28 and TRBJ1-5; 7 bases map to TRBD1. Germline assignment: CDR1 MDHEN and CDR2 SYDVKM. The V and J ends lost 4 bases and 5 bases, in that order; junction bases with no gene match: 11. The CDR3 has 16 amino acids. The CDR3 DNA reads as TGTGCCAGCAGTTCCGGGACAGATCTGGTGGATCAGCCCCAGCATTTT. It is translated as CASSSGTDLVDQPQHF.

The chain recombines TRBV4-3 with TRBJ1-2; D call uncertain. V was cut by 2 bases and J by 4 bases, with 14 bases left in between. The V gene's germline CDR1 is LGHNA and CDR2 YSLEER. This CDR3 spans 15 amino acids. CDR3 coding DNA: TGCGCCAGCAGCCAAACAACCGGCACGTTCTATGGCTACACCTTC. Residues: CASSQTTGTFYGYTF.

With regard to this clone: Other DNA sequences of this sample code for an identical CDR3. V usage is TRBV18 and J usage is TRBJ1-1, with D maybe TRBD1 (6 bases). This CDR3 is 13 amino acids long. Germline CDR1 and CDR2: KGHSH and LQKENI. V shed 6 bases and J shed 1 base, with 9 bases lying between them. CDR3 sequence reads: CASSPGQNTEAFF. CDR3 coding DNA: TGTGCCAGCTCGCCGGGACAGAACACTGAAGCTTTCTTT.

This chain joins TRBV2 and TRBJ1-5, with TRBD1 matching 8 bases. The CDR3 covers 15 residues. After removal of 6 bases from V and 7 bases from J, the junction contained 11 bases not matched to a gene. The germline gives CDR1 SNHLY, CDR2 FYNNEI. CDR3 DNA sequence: TGTGCCAGCAGGTCTCGGACAGGGCAAGGGCAGCCCCAGCATTTT. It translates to CASRSRTGQGQPQHF.

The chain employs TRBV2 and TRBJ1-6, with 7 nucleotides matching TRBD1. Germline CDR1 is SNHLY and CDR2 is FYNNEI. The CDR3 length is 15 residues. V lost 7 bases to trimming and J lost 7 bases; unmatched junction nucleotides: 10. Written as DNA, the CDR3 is TGTGCCAGCACCAGTACGGGACAGCCCAATTCACCCCTCCACTTT. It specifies CASTSTGQPNSPLHF.

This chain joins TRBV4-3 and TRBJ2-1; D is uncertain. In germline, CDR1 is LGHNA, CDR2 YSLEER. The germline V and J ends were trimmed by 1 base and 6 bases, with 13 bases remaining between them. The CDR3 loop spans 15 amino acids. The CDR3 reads CASSQGLVFSNEQFF. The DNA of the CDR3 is TGCGCCAGCAGCCAAGGCCTAGTCTTCTCCAATGAGCAGTTCTTC.

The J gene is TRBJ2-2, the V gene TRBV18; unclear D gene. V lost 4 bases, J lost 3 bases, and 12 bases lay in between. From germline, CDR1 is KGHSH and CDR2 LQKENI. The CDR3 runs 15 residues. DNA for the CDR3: TGTGCCAGCTCACGTTCCCGGGTGGACACCGGGGAGCTGTTTTTT. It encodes CASSRSRVDTGELFF.

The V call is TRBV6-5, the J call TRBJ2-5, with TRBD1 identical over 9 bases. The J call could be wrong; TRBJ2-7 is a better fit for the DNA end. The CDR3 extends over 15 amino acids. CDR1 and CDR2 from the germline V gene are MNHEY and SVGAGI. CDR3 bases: TGTGCCAGCAGTCAACCGGGACAGGGATCCTACGAGCAGTACTTC. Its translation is CASSQPGQGSYEQYF.

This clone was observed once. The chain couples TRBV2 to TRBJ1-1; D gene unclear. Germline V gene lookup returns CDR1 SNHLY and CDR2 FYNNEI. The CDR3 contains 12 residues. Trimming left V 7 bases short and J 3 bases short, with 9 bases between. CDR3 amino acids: CASNSRDTEAFF. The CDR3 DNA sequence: TGTGCCAGCAACAGCCGCGACACTGAAGCTTTCTTT.

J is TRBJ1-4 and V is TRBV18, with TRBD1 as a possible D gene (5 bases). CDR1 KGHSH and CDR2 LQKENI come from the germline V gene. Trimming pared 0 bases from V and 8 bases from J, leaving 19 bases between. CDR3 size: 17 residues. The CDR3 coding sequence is TGTGCCAGCTCACCACCGATCTGGACGCAGGGCGACGAAAAACTGTTTTTT. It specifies CASSPPIWTQGDEKLFF. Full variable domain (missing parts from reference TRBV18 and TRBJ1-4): NAGVMQNPRHLVRRRGQEARLRCSPMKGHSHVYWYRQLPEEGLKFMVYLQKENIIDESGMPKERFSAEFPKEGPSILRIQQVVRGDSAAYFCASSPPIWTQGDEKLFFGSGTQLSVL.

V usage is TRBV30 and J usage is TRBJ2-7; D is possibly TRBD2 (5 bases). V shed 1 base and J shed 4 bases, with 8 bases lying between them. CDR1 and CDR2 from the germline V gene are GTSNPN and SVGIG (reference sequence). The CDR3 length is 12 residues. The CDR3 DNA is TGTGCCTGGAGTGAAGTAGCGTACGAGCAGTACTTC. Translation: CAWSEVAYEQYF.

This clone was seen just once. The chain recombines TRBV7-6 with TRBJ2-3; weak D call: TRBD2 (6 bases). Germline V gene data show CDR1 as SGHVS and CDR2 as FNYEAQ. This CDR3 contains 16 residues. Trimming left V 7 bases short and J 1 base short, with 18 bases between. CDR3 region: CASTLGPTSGTDTQYF. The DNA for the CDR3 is TGTGCCAGCACATTAGGGCCGACTAGTGGCACAGATACGCAGTATTTT.

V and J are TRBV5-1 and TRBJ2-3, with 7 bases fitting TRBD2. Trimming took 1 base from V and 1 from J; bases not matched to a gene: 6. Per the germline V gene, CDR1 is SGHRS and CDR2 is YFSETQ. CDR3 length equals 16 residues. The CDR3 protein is CASSLYGAGGTDTQYF. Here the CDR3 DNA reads TGCGCCAGCAGCTTGTATGGCGCGGGGGGCACAGATACGCAGTATTTT.

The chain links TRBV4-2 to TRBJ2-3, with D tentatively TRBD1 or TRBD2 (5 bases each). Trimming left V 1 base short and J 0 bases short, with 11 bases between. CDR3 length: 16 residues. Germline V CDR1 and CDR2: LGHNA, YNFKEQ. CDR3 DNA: TGTGCCAGCAGCCAAGGGGACGGGGTTAGCACAGATACGCAGTATTTT. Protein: CASSQGDGVSTDTQYF.

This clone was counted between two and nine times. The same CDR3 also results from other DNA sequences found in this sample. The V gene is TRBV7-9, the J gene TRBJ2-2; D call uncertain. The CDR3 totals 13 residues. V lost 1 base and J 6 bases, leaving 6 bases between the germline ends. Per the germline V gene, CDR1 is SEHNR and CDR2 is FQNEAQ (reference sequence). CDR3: CASSLGTAGELFF. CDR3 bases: TGTGCCAGCAGCTTAGGGACGGCCGGGGAGCTGTTTTTT.

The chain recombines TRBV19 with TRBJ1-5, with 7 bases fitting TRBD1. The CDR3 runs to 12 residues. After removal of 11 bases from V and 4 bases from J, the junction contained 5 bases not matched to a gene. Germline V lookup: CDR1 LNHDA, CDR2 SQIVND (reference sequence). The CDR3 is CAARQGNQPQHF. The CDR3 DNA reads TGTGCCGCCCGACAGGGAAATCAGCCCCAGCATTTT.

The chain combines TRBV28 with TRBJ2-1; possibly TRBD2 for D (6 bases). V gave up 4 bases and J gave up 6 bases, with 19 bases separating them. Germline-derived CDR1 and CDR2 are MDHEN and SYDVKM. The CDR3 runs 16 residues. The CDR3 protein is CASSSAGTALVNEQFF. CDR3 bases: TGTGCCAGCAGTTCGGCCGGGACTGCCCTTGTCAATGAGCAGTTCTTC. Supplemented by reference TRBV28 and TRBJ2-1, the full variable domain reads DVKVTQSSRYLVKRTGEKVFLECVQDMDHENMFWYRQDPGLGLRLIYFSYDVKMKEKGDIPEGYSVSREKKERFSLILESASTNQTSMYLCASSSAGTALVNEQFFGPGTRLTVL.

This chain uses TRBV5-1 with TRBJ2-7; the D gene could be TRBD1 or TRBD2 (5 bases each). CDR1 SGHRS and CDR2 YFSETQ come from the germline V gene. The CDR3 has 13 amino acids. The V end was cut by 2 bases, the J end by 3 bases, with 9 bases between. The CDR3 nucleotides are TGCGCCAGCAGCTTAGGGGAGCTCTACGAGCAGTACTTC. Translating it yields CASSLGELYEQYF.

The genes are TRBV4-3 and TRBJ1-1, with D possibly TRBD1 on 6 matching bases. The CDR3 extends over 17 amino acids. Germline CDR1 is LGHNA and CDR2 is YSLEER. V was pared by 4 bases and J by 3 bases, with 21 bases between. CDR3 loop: CASSRRSWGGEDTEAFF. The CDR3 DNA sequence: TGCGCCAGCAGCCGTAGGTCGTGGGGGGGCGAGGACACTGAAGCTTTCTTT.

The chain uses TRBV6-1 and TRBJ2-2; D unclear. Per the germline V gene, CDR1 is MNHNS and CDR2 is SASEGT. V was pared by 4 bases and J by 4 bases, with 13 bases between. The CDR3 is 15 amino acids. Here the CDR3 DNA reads TGTGCCAGCAGTGTTCTCGCCCAATCCACCGGGGAGCTGTTTTTT. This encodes CASSVLAQSTGELFF.

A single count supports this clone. The CDR3 is CAISGPRRDRGTYEQYF. The CDR3 DNA sequence: TGTGCCATCAGTGGACCCCGCCGGGACAGGGGGACCTACGAGCAGTACTTC. The chain recombines TRBV10-3 with TRBJ2-7, with 11 bases lining up with TRBD1. The germline V gene encodes CDR1 ENHRY and CDR2 SYGVKD. The V and J ends lost 4 bases and 2 bases, in that order; junction bases with no gene match: 10. This CDR3 has 17 residues.

DNA for the CDR3: TGTGCCAGCACCAGAGGATCCAATGAGCAGTTCTTC. It yields the protein CASTRGSNEQFF. The chain links TRBV7-9 to TRBJ2-1, with unresolved D. Germline V gene lookup returns CDR1 SEHNR and CDR2 FQNEAQ (reference sequence). Trimming shortened V by 7 bases and J by 6 bases, and 10 bases separated the two germline ends. The CDR3 extends over 12 amino acids. Combining the CDR3 with reference TRBV7-9 and TRBJ2-1 gives the whole variable domain DTGVSQNPRHKITKRGQNVTFRCDPISEHNRLYWYRQTLGQGPEFLTYFQNEAQLEKSRLLSDRFSAERPKGSFSTLEIQRTEQGDSAMYLCASTRGSNEQFFGPGTRLTVL.